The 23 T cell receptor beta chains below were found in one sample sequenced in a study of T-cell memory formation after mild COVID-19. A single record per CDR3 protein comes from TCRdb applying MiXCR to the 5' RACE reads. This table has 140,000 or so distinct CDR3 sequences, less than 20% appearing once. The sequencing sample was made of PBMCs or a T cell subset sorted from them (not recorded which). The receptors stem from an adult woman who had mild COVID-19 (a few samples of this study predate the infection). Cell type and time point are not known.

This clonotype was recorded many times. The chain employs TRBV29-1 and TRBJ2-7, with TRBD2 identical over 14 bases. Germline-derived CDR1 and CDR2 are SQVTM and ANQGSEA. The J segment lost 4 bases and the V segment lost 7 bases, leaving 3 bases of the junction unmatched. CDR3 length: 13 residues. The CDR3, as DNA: TGCAGCGCCCGGACTAGCGGGGGGTACGAGCAGTACTTC. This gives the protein CSARTSGGYEQYF.

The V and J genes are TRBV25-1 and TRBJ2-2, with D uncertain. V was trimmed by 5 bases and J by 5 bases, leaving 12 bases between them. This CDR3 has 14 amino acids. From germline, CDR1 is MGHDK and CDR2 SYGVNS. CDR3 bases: TGTGCCAGCAGTTCCCACGTCCAGACCGGGGAGCTGTTTTTT. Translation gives CASSSHVQTGELFF. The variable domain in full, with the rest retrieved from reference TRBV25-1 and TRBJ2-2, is EADIYQTPRYLVIGTGKKITLECSQTMGHDKMYWYQQDPGMELHLIHYSYGVNSTEKGDLSSESTVSRIRTEHFPLTLESARPSHTSQYLCASSSHVQTGELFFGEGSRLTVL.

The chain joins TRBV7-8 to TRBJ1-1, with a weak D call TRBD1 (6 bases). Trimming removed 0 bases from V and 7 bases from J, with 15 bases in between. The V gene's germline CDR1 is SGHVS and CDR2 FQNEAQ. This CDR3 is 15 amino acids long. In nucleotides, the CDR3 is TGTGCCAGCAGCTTAGCTCCGGGGGCGGGAAGTGAAGCTTTCTTT. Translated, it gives CASSLAPGAGSEAFF.

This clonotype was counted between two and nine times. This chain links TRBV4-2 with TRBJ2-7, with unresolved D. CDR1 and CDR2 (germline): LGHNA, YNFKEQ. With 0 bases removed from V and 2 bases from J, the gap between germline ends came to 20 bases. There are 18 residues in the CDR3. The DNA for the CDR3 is TGTGCCAGCAGCCAAGATGTCCCGGTGATCGGCGCCCCCTACGAGCAGTACTTC. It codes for CASSQDVPVIGAPYEQYF.

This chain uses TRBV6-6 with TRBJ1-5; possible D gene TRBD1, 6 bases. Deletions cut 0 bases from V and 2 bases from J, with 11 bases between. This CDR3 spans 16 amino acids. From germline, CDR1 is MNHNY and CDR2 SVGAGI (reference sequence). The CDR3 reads CASSYSGGPGNQPQHF. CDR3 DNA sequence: TGTGCCAGCAGTTACTCGGGGGGGCCAGGCAATCAGCCCCAGCATTTT.

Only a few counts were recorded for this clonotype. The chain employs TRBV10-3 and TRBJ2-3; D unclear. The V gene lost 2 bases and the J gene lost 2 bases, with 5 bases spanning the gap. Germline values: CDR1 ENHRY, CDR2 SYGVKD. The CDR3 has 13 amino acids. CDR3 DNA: TGTGCCATCAGTGAGGAGGCCACAGATACGCAGTATTTT. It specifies CAISEEATDTQYF.

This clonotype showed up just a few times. The chain's CDR3 is CASSLTDSSYEQYF. The CDR3 DNA reads TGTGCCAGCAGCTTAACAGATTCTTCCTACGAGCAGTACTTC. The gene calls are TRBV11-1 and TRBJ2-7; the D is unclear. The CDR3 totals 14 residues. V was pared by 2 bases and J by 1 base, with 9 bases between. Germline CDR1 SGHAT, CDR2 FQDESV (reference sequence).

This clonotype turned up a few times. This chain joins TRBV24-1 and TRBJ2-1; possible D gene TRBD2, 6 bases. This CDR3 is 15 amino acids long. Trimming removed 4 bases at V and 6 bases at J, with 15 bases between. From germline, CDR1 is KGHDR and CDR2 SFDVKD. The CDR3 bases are TGTGCCACCAGTGACCCGACCGGACTAACCAATGAGCAGTTCTTC. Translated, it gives CATSDPTGLTNEQFF.

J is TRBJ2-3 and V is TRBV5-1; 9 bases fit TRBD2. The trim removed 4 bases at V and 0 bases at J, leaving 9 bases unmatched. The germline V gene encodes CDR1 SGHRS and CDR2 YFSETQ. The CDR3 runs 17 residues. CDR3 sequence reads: CASSPGRTSASTDTQYF. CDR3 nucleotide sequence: TGCGCCAGCAGCCCGGGGAGGACTAGCGCCAGCACAGATACGCAGTATTTT. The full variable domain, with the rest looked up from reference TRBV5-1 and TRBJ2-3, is KAGVTQTPRYLIKTRGQQVTLSCSPISGHRSVSWYQQTPGQGLQFLFEYFSETQRNKGNFPGRFSGRQFSNSRSEMNVSTLELGDSALYLCASSPGRTSASTDTQYFGPGTRLTVL.

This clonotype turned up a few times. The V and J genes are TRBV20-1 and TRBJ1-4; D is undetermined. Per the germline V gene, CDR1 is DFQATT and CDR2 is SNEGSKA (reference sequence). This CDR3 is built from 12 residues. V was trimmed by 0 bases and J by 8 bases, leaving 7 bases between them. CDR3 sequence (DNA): TGCAGTGCTAGAGATGACGGGGAAAAACTGTTTTTT. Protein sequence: CSARDDGEKLFF.

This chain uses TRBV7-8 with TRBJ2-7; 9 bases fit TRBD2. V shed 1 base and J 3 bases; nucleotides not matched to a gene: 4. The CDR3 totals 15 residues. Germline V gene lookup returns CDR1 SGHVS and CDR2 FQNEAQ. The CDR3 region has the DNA TGTGCCAGCAGCTTAGAGACTAGCGGCAACTACGAGCAGTACTTC. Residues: CASSLETSGNYEQYF.

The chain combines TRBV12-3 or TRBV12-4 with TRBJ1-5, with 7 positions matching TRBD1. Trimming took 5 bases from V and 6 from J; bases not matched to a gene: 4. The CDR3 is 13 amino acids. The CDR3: CASSNRGGQPQHF. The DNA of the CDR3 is TGTGCCAGCAGTAACAGGGGTGGTCAGCCCCAGCATTTT.

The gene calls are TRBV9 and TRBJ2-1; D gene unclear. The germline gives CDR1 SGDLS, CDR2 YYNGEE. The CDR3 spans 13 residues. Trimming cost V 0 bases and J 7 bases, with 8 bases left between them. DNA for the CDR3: TGTGCCAGCAGCGTAGGGGGATTGAATGAGCAGTTCTTC. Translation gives CASSVGGLNEQFF.

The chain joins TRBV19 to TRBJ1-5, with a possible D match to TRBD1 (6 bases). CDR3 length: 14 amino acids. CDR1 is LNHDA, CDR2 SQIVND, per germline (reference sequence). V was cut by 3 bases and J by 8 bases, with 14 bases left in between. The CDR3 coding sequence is TGTGCCAGTAGTATTTCACAGGGACTTAAGCCCCAGCATTTT. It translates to CASSISQGLKPQHF.

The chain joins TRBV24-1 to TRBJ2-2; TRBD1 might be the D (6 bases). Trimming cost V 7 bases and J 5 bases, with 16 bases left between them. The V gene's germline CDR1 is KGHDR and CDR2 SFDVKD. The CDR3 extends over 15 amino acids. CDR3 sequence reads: CATSDIRGTTGELFF. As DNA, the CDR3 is TGTGCCACCAGCGACATCAGGGGAACGACCGGGGAGCTGTTTTTT.

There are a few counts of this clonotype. CDR3 protein: CSARASYTNTEAFF. For the CDR3, the DNA is TGCAGTGCTAGAGCATCCTACACTAACACTGAAGCTTTCTTT. The gene calls are TRBV20-1 and TRBJ1-1, with D unclear. The ends were cut back, 1 base at V and 2 bases at J, with 11 bases in the middle. The CDR3 length is 14 residues. CDR1 and CDR2 (germline): DFQATT, SNEGSKA (reference sequence).

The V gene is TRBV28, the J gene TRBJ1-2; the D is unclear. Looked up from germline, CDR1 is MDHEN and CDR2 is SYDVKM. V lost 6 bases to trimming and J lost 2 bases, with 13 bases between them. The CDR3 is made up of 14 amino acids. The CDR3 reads CASSVQTGNYGYTF. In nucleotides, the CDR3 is TGTGCCAGCAGCGTCCAGACCGGAAACTATGGCTACACCTTC.

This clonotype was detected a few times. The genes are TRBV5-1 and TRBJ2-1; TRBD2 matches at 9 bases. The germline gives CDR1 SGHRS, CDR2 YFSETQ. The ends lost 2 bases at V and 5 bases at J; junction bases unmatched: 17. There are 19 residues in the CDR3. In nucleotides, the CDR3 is TGCGCCAGCAGCTTACAAGCGGGGGGCCCGCGAAGTAGGGACAATGAGCAGTTCTTC. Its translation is CASSLQAGGPRSRDNEQFF.

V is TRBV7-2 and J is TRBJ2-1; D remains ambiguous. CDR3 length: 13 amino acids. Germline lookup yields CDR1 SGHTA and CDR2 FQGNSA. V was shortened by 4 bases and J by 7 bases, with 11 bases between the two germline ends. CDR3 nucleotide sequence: TGTGCCAGCAGCTCCCAATGGGGTAATGAGCAGTTCTTC. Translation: CASSSQWGNEQFF. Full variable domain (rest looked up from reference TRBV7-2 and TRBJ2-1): GAGVSQSPSNKVTEKGKDVELRCDPISGHTALYWYRQSLGQGLEFLIYFQGNSAPDKSGLPSDRFSAERTGGSVSTLTIQRTQQEDSAVYLCASSSQWGNEQFFGPGTRLTVL.

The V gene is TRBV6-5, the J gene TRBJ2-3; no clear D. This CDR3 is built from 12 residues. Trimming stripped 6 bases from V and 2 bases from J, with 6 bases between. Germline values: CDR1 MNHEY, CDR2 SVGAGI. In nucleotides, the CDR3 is TGTGCCAGCAGACACCTCACAGATACGCAGTATTTT. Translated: CASRHLTDTQYF.

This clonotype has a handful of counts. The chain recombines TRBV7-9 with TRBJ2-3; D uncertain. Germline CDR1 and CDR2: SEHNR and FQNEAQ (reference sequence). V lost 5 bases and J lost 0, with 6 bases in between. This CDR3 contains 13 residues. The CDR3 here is CASSPHSTDTQYF. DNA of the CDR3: TGTGCCAGCAGCCCCCACAGCACAGATACGCAGTATTTT.

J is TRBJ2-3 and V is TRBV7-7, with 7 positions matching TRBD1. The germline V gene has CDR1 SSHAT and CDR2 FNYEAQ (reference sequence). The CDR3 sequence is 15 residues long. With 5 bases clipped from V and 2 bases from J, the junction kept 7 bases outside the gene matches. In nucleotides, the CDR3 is TGTGCCAGCAGCCGAACCGGGACAGACACAGATACGCAGTATTTT. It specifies CASSRTGTDTDTQYF.

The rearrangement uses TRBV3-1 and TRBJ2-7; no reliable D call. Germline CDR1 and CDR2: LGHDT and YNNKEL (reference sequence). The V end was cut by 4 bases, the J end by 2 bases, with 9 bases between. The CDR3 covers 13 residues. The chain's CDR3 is CASSRLTTYEQYF. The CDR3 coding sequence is TGTGCCAGCAGCCGATTAACTACCTACGAGCAGTACTTC.